This entry is about one TCR beta chain. As handled by the study authors: Estimation of nucleated cell counts relied on the amplification of reference gene primers. Assay: immunoSEQ multiplex PCR; the TCRdb copy retains only in-frame clones and omits some. V and J calls and clone size are those listed in that table; D and trimming were worked out from the DNA. The sample lists over 130,000 clones; around 85% were seen once. The data are from a study of blood T cell repertoires in COVID-19. Study-level background: Material from acute and convalescent COVID-19 was sourced from the United States, Italy and Spain.

The CDR3 length is 14 residues. J lost 7 bases, V lost 4 bases, and 9 bases had no gene match. Germline values: CDR1 KGHSH, CDR2 LQKENI. This receptor was obtained from a man in his forties or fifties with acute or convalescent COVID-19. This sequence joins TRBV18 and TRBJ1-2, with 7 bases lining up with TRBD1. Input material: peripheral blood. The CDR3 region has the DNA TGTGCCAGCTCACTTTCTCCAGGGGGTGGTGGCTACACCTTC. It specifies CASSLSPGGGGYTF.